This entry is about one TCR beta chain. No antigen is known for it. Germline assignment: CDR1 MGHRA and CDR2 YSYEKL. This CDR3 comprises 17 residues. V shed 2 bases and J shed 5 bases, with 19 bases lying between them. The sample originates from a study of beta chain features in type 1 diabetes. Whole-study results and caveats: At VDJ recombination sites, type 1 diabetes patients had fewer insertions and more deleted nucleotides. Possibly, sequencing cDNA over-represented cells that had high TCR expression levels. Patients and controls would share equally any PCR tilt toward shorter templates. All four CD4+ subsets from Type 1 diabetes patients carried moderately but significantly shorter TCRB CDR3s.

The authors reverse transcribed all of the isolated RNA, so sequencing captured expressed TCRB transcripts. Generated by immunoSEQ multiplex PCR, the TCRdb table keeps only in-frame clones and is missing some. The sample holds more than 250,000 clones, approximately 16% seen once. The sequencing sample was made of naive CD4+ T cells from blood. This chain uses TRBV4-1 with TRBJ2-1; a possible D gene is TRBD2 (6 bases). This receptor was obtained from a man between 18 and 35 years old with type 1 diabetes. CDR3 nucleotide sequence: TGCGCCAGCAGCCAAATAGCCCGGAGGCGGGATGACAATGAGCAGTTCTTC. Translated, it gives CASSQIARRRDDNEQFF.